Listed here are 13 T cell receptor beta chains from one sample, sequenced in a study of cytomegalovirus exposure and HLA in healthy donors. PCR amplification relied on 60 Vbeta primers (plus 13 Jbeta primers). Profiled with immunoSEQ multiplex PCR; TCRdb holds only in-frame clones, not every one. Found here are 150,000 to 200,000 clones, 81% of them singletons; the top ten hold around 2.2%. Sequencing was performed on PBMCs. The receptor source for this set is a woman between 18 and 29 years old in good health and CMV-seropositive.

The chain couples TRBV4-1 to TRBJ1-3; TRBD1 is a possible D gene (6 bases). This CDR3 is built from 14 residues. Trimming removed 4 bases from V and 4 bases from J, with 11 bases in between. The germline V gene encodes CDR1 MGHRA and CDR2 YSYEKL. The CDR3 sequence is CASSLGARGNTIYF. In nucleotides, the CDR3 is TGCGCCAGCAGCCTGGGGGCCCGCGGAAACACCATATATTTT.

The CDR3 spells CASSVSGGKDQPQHF. The CDR3, as DNA: TGTGCCAGCAGCGTGTCAGGGGGGAAGGATCAGCCCCAGCATTTT. The chain combines TRBV9 with TRBJ1-5, with 7 bases that match TRBD1. V lost 2 bases to trimming and J lost 5 bases; unmatched junction nucleotides: 7. The germline V gene has CDR1 SGDLS and CDR2 YYNGEE. The CDR3 consists of 15 residues.

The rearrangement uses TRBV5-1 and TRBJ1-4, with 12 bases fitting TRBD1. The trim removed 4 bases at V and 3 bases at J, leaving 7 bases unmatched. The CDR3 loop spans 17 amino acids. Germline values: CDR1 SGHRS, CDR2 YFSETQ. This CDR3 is CASSRRGQGAANEKLFF. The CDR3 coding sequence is TGCGCCAGCAGCCGGCGGGGACAGGGGGCGGCTAATGAAAAACTGTTTTTT.

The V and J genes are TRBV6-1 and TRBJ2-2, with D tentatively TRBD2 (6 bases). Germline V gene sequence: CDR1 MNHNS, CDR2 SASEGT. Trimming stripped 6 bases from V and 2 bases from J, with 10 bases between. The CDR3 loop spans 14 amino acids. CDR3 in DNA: TGTGCCAGCAGACGGCGGGGCAACACCGGGGAGCTGTTTTTT. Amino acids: CASRRRGNTGELFF.

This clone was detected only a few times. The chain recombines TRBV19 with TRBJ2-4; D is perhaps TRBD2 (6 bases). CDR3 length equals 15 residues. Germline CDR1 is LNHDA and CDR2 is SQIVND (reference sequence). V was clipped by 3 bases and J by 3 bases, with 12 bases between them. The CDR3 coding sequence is TGTGCCAGTAGTATTATGGACTATCGCAAAAACATTCAGTACTTC. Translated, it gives CASSIMDYRKNIQYF. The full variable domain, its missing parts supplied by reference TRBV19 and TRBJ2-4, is DGGITQSPKYLFRKEGQNVTLSCEQNLNHDAMYWYRQDPGQGLRLIYYSQIVNDFQKGDIAEGYSVSREKKESFPLTVTSAQKNPTAFYLCASSIMDYRKNIQYFGAGTRLSVL.

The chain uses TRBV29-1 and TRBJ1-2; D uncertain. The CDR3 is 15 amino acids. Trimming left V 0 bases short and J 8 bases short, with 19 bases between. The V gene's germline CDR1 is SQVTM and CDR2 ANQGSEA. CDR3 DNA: TGCAGCGTTGAAGATTTCCGCCTCGTTACAGAAGGCTACACCTTC. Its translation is CSVEDFRLVTEGYTF.

The CDR3: CATNPLAASYEQYF. CDR3 DNA sequence: TGTGCCACCAACCCTCTAGCGGCTTCCTACGAGCAGTACTTC. The rearrangement links TRBV2 to TRBJ2-7; TRBD2 matches at 7 bases. The germline V gene encodes CDR1 SNHLY and CDR2 FYNNEI. There are 14 residues in the CDR3. The V gene end was trimmed by 10 bases and the J gene end by 1 base; junction bases not matched to a gene: 10. The full variable domain, in which reference TRBV2 and TRBJ2-7 provide the parts outside the CDR3, is EPEVTQTPSHQVTQMGQEVILRCVPISNHLYFYWYRQILGQKVEFLVSFYNNEISEKSEIFDDQFSVERPDGSNFTLKIRSTKLEDSAMYFCATNPLAASYEQYFGPGTRLTVT.

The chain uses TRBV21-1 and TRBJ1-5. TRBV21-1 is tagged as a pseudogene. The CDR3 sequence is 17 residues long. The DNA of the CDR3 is TGTGCCAGCAGCAAAGGAGGAATCCTCGGGGTTAATCAGCCCCAGCATTTT. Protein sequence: CASSKGGILGVNQPQHF.

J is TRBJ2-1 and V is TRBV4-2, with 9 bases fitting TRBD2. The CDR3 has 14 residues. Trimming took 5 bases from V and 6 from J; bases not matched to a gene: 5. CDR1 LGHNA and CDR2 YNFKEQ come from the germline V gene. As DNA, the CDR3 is TGTGCCAGCAGCTCATCAGCGGGGGGCAATGAGCAGTTCTTC. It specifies CASSSSAGGNEQFF.

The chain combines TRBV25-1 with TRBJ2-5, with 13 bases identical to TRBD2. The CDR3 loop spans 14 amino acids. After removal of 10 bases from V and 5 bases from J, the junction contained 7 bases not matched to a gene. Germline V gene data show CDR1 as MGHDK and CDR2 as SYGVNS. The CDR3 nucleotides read TGTGCCACCACACTAGCGGGGGGGCCTGAGACCCAGTACTTC. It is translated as CATTLAGGPETQYF.

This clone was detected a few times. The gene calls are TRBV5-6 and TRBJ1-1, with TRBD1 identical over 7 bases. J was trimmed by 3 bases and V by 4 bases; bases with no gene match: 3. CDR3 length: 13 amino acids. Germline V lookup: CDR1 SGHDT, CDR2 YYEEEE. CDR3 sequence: CASSPGQYTEAFF. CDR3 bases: TGTGCCAGCAGCCCGGGACAGTACACTGAAGCTTTCTTT. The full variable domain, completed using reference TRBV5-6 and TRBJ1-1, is DAGVTQSPTHLIKTRGQQVTLRCSPKSGHDTVSWYQQALGQGPQFIFQYYEEEERQRGNFPDRFSGHQFPNYSSELNVNALLLGDSALYLCASSPGQYTEAFFGQGTRLTVV.

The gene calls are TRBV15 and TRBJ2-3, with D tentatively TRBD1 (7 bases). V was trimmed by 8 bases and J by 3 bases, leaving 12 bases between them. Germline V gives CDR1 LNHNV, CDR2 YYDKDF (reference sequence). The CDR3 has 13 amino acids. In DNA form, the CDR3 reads TGTGCCACCGAACAGGGGAGGACAGATACGCAGTATTTT. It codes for CATEQGRTDTQYF.

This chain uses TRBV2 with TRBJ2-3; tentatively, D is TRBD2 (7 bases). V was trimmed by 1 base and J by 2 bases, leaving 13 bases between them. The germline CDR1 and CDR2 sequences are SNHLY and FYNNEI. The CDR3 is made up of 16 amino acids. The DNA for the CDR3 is TGTGCCAGCAGTGAAGGTCGGGGGGCATACACAGATACGCAGTATTTT. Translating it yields CASSEGRGAYTDTQYF.